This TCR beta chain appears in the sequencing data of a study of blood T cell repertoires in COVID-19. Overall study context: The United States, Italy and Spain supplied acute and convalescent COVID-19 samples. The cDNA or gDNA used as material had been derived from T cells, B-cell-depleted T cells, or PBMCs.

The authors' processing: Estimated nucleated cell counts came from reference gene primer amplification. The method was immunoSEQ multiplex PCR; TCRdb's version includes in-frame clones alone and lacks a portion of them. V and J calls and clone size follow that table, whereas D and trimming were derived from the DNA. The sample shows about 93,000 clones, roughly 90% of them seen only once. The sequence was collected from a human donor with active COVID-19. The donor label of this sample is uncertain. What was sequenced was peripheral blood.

CDR3 bases: TGTGCCAGCAGCTTAGATTCGTTAGCGGGGGGACCACAAGAGACCCAGTACTTC. Residues: CASSLDSLAGGPQETQYF. This rearrangement joins TRBV7-8 to TRBJ2-5, with 10 nucleotides matching TRBD2. Per germline, CDR1 SGHVS and CDR2 FQNEAQ. V gave up 1 base and J gave up 2 bases; unmatched junction bases: 10. CDR3 length: 18 residues.